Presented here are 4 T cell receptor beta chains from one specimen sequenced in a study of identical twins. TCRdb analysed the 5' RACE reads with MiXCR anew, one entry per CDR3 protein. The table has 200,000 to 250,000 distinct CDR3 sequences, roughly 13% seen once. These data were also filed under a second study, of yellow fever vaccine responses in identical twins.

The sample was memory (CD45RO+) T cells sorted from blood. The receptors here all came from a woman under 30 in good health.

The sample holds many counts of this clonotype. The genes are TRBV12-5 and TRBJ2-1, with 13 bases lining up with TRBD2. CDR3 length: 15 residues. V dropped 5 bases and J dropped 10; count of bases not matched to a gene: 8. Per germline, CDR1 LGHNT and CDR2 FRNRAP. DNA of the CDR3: TGTGCTAGTGGTCCCGGACTAGCGGGGGCCCCAGAGCAGTTCTTC. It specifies CASGPGLAGAPEQFF.

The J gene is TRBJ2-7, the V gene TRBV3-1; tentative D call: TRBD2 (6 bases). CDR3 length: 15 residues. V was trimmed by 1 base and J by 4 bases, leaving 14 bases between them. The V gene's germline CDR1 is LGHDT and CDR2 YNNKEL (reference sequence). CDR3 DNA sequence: TGTGCCAGCAGCCAAGCCCTTAGTGGAGGGTACGAGCAGTACTTC. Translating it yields CASSQALSGGYEQYF.

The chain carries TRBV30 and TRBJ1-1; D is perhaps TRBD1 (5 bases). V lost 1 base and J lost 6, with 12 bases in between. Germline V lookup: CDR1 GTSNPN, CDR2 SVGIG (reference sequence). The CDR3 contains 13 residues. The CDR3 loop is CAWSEQGMAEAFF. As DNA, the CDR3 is TGTGCCTGGAGTGAGCAGGGTATGGCTGAAGCTTTCTTT.

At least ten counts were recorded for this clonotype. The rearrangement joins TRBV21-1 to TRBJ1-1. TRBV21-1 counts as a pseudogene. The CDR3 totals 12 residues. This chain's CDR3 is CARNDLNTEAFF. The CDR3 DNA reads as TGTGCCAGGAACGACTTGAACACTGAAGCTTTCTTT.